Described below is a single T cell receptor (beta chain) sequence and its context. The CDR3 spans 14 residues. Unmatched junction bases numbered 2, after V lost 2 bases and J lost 6 bases. The germline gives CDR1 SEHNR, CDR2 FQNEAQ (reference sequence). The data derive from a study of blood T cell repertoires in COVID-19. For the study at large: PBMCs, B-cell-depleted T cells, or T cells were the source of the cDNA or gDNA that made up the material.

For recovered donors of Cohort 3, there were two negative PCRs, clearance, or symptom resolution. Original data processing: The authors estimated nucleated cell counts from reference gene primer amplification. Only in-frame clones appear in the TCRdb table, and some are missing; sequencing was by immunoSEQ multiplex PCR. For V, J and clone size, that table is used; D and trimming come from the DNA. This table has around 200,000 clones, over 80% appearing once. Material: PBMCs or T cells enriched from blood (not recorded which). The chain recombines TRBV7-9 with TRBJ1-1, with TRBD1 identical over 11 bases. The source of this sequence is a man between 25 and 39 years old who had recovered from COVID-19. DNA for the CDR3: TGTGCCAGCAGCTTATCGGGACAGGGGGCTGAAGCTTTCTTT. Translated: CASSLSGQGAEAFF.